This entry describes one T cell receptor beta chain. The sample's time point: newly diagnosed, previously untreated cHL patient sample. Measured with immunoSEQ multiplex PCR; TCRdb has only the in-frame clones, and not every one. The repertoire holds about 30,000 clones, approximately 90% seen once, with under 4% in the top ten. The sample originates from a study of PD-1 blockade in classical Hodgkin lymphoma. The clonotype comes from a human donor with classical Hodgkin lymphoma. The sequencing sample was made of peripheral blood mononuclear cells (PBMCs).

CDR3 in amino acids: CASSIGGAGEDEQYF. CDR3 in DNA: TGTGCCAGTAGTATAGGTGGGGCGGGAGAGGACGAGCAGTACTTC. The chain has TRBV19 and TRBJ2-7, with TRBD2 identical over 7 bases. Germline V gives CDR1 LNHDA, CDR2 SQIVND (reference sequence). The V segment lost 1 base and the J segment 5 bases; nucleotides outside the gene matches: 8. This CDR3 has 15 amino acids.